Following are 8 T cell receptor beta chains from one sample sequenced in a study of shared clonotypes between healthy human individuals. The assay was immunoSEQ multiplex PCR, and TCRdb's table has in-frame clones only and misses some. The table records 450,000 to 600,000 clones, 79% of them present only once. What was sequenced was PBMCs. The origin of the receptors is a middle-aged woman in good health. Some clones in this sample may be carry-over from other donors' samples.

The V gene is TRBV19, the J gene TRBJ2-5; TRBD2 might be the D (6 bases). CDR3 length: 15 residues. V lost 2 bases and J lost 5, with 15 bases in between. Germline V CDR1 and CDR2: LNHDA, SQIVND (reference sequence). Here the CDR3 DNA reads TGTGCCAGTAGTATAAATGGCGGGGCGGGTGAGACCCAGTACTTC. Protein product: CASSINGGAGETQYF. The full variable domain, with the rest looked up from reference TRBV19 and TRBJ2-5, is DGGITQSPKYLFRKEGQNVTLSCEQNLNHDAMYWYRQDPGQGLRLIYYSQIVNDFQKGDIAEGYSVSREKKESFPLTVTSAQKNPTAFYLCASSINGGAGETQYFGPGTRLLVL.

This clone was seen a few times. CDR3 coding DNA: TGTGCCAGCACCGAGGGACTAGCGGGAGGGTGGGGAGATACGCAGTATTTT. Translation: CASTEGLAGGWGDTQYF. This rearrangement joins TRBV28 to TRBJ2-3, with 16 bases identical to TRBD2. CDR3 length: 17 residues. Germline V gene data show CDR1 as MDHEN and CDR2 as SYDVKM. Losses at the gene ends were 7 bases for V and 5 bases for J; bases not matched to a gene: 9.

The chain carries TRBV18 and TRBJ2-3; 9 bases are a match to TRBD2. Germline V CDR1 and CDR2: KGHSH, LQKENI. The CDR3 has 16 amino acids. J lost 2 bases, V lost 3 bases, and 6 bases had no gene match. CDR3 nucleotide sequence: TGTGCCAGCTCACCGCTCCTAGCGGGACCCACAGATACGCAGTATTTT. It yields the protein CASSPLLAGPTDTQYF.

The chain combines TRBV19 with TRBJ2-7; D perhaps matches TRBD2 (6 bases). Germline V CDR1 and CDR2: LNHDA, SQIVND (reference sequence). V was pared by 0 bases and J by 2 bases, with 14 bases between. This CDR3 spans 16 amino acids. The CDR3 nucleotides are TGTGCCAGTAGTATAGACGCCCTTAGCGGAACCTACGAGCAGTACTTC. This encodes CASSIDALSGTYEQYF.

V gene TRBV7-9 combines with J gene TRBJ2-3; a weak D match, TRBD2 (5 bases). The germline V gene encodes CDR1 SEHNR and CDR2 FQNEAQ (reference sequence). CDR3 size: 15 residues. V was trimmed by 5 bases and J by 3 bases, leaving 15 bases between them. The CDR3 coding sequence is TGTGCCAGCAGCCGTGGGAGTCCGGGGACAGATACGCAGTATTTT. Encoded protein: CASSRGSPGTDTQYF.

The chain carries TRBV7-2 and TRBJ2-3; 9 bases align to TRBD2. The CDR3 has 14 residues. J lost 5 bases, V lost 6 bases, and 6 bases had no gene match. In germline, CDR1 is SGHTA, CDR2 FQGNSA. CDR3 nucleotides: TGTGCCAGCAGACCGGGACTAGCATTAGATACGCAGTATTTT. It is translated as CASRPGLALDTQYF.

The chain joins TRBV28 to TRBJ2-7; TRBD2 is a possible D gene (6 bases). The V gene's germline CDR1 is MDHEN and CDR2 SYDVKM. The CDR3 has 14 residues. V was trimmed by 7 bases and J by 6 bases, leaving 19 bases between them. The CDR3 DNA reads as TGTGCCAGCACCTCTGAGCGGGTGGGTGGCGAGCAGTACTTC. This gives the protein CASTSERVGGEQYF.

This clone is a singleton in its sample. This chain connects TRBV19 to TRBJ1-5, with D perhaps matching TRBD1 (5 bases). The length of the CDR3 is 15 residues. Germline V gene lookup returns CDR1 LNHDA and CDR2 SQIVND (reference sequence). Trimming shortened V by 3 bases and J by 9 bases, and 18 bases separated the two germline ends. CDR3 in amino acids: CASSIGGALISPQHF. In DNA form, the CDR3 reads TGTGCCAGTAGTATCGGAGGGGCGCTTATATCGCCCCAGCATTTT.